This TCR beta chain originates from a study of T cell changes during pregnancy in multiple sclerosis. Profiling relied on immunoSEQ multiplex PCR, and the TCRdb table lists in-frame clones only, not all of them. The table has around 63,000 clones, around 91% seen once. Germline V gene sequence: CDR1 LNHDA, CDR2 SQIVND (reference sequence). The CDR3 contains 14 residues. Trimming cost V 5 bases and J 4 bases; bases outside gene matches: 5. This sample comprised peripheral blood, obtained in the third trimester of pregnancy. This TCR was recovered from a female donor in good health, enrolled as a control in a pregnancy study. The rearrangement uses TRBV19 and TRBJ1-2, with TRBD1 matching over 9 bases. CDR3 in DNA: TGTGCCAGTAGTGCGACAGGGGGTACCTATGGCTACACCTTC. This encodes CASSATGGTYGYTF.